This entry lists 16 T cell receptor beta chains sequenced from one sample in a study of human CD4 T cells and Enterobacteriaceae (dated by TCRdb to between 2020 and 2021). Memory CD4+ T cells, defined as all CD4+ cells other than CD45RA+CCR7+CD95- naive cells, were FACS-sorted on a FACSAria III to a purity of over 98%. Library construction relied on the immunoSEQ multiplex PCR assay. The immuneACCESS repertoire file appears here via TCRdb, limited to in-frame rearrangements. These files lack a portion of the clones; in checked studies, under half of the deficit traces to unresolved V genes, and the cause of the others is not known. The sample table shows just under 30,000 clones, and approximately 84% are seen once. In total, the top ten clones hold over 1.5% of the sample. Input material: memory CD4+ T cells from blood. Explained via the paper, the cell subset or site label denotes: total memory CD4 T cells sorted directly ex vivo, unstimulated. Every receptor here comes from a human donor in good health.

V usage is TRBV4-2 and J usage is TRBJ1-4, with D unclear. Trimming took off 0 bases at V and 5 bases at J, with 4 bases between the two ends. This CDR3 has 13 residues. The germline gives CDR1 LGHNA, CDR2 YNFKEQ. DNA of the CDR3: TGTGCCAGCAGCCAAGACAGGAATGAAAAACTGTTTTTT. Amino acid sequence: CASSQDRNEKLFF.

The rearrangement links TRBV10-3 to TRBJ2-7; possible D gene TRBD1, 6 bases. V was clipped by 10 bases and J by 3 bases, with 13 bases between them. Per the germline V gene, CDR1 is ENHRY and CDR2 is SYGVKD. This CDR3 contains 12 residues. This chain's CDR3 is CATGPGVYEQYF. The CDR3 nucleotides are TGTGCCACGGGGCCAGGGGTCTACGAGCAGTACTTC.

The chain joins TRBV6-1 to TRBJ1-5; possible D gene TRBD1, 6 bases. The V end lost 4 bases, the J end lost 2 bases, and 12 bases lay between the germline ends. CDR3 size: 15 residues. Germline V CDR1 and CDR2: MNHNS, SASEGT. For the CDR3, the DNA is TGTGCCAGCAGTGGGCCGGGGGGCGGCAATCAGCCCCAGCATTTT. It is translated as CASSGPGGGNQPQHF.

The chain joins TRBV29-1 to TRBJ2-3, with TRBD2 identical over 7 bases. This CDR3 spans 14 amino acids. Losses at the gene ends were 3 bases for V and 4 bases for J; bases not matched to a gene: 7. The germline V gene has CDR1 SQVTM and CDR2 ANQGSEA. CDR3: CSVDSGGGADTQYF. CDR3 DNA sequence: TGCAGCGTTGATTCGGGAGGAGGAGCAGATACGCAGTATTTT.

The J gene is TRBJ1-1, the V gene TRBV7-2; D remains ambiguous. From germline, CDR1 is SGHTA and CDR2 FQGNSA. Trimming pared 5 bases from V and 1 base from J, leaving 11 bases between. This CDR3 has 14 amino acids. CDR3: CASSNRHGNTEAFF. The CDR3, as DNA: TGTGCCAGCAGCAACCGACACGGGAACACTGAAGCTTTCTTT.

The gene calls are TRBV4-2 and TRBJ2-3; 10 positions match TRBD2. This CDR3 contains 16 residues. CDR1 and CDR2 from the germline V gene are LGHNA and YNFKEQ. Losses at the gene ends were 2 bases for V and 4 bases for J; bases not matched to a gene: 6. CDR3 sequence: CASSQSTAGGSDTQYF. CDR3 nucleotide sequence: TGTGCCAGCAGCCAATCCACAGCGGGAGGGTCAGATACGCAGTATTTT.

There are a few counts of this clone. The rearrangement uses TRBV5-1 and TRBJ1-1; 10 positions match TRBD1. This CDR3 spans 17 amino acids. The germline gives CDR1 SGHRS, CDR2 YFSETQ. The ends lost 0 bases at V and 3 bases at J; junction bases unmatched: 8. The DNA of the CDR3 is TGCGCCAGCAGCTTGGCCGGGACAGGGGCACAGGACACTGAAGCTTTCTTT. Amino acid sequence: CASSLAGTGAQDTEAFF.

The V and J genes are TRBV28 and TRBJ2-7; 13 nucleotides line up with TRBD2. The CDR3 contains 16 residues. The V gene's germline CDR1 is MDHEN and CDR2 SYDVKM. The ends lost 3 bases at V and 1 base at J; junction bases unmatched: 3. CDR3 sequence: CASSFTSGRDSYEQYF. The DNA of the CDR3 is TGTGCCAGCAGTTTCACTAGCGGGAGGGATTCCTACGAGCAGTACTTC.

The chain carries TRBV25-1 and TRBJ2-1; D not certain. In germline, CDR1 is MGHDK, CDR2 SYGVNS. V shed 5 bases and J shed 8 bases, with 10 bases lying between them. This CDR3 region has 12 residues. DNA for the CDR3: TGTGCCAGCAGTTTCCCCCCCGATGAGCAGTTCTTC. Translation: CASSFPPDEQFF.

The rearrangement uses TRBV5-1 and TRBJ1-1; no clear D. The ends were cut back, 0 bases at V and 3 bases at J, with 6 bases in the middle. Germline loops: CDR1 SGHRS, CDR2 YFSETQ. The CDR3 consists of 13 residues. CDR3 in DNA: TGCGCCAGCAGCTTGGGGGGTGACACTGAAGCTTTCTTT. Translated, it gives CASSLGGDTEAFF.

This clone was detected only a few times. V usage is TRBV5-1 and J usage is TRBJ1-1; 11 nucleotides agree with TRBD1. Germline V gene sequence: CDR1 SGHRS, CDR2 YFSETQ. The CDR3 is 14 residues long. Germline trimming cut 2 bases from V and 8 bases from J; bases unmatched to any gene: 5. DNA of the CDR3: TGCGCCAGCAGCTTATGGACAGGGGGCTCCGAAGCTTTCTTT. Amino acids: CASSLWTGGSEAFF.

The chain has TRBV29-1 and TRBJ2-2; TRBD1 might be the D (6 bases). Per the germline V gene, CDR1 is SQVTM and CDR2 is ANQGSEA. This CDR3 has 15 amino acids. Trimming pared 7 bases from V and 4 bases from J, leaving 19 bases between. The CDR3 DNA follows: TGCAGCGCCATTCCGGACAGAGGAGGCACCGGGGAGCTGTTTTTT. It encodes CSAIPDRGGTGELFF.

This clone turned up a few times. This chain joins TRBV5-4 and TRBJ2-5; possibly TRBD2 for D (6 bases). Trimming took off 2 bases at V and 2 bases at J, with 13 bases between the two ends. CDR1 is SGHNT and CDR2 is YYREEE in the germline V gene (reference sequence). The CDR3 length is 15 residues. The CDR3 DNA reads TGTGCCAGCAGCTTAGGAGGGCCTGGGCAAGAGACCCAGTACTTC. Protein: CASSLGGPGQETQYF.

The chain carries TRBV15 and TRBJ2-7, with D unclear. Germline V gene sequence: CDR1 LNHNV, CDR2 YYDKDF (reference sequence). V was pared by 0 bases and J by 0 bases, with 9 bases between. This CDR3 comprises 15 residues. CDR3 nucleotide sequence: TGTGCCACCAGCAGAGATCGAGGCAACTCCTACGAGCAGTACTTC. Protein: CATSRDRGNSYEQYF.

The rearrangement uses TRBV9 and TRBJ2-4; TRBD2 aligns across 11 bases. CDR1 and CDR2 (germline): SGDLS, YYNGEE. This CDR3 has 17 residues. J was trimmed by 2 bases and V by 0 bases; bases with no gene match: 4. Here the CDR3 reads CASSVDASGRTKNIQYF. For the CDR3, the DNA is TGTGCCAGCAGCGTAGATGCTAGCGGGAGGACCAAAAACATTCAGTACTTC.

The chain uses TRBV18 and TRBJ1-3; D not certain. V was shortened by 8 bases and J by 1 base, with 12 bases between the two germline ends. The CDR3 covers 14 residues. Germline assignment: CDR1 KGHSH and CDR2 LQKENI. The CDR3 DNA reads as TGTGCCAGCACCATGTTAGATTCTGGAAACACCATATATTTT. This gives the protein CASTMLDSGNTIYF.